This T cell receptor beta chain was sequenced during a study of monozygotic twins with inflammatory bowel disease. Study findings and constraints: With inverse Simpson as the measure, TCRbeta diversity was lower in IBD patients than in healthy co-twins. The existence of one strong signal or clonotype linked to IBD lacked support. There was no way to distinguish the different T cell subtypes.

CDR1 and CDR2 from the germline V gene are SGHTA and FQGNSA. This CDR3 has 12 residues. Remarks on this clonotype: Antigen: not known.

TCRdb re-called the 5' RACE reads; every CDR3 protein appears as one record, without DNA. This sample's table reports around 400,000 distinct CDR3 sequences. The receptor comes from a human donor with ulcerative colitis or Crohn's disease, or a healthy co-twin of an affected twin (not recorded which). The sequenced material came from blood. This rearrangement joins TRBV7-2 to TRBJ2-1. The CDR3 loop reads CASETDYNEQFF.